The 12 T cell receptor beta chains reported below all come from one sample, sequenced in a study of radiation and T cells in renal cell carcinoma. The time point: baseline pretreatment blood. Treatment in this sample: 15 Gy SBRT to primary tumor, nephrectomy 4 weeks later. Repertoires were generated with immunoSEQ multiplex PCR, while TCRdb's copy carries only in-frame clones and drops some. The profile shows around 140,000 clones, approximately 87% of them singletons. The sample in question was blood, obtained from a patient whose treatment included radiotherapy and nephrectomy. These receptor sequences come from a woman aged 50 to 60 with renal cell carcinoma.

This clone came up a few times. The chain links TRBV2 to TRBJ2-2; no firm D call. In germline, CDR1 is SNHLY, CDR2 FYNNEI. The CDR3 extends over 12 amino acids. V lost 7 bases, J lost 3 bases, and 6 bases lay in between. CDR3 sequence reads: CASKQYTGELFF. The CDR3 DNA sequence: TGTGCCAGCAAACAGTACACCGGGGAGCTGTTTTTT.

This chain links TRBV5-1 with TRBJ2-7, with 10 bases aligning to TRBD1. V shed 3 bases, J shed 3 bases, and the junction held 3 bases outside the gene matches. The germline V gene encodes CDR1 SGHRS and CDR2 YFSETQ. CDR3 length: 14 amino acids. CDR3 protein: CASSSDRGLYEQYF. DNA of the CDR3: TGCGCCAGCAGCTCTGACAGGGGGCTCTACGAGCAGTACTTC.

This chain links TRBV29-1 with TRBJ2-7; D is possibly TRBD2 (6 bases). Trimming removed 6 bases from V and 1 base from J, with 16 bases in between. The CDR3 contains 14 residues. From germline, CDR1 is SQVTM and CDR2 ANQGSEA. In DNA form, the CDR3 reads TGCAGCGTCAAATCAGATGGGGGGTCCTACGAGCAGTACTTC. Its translation: CSVKSDGGSYEQYF.

This clone was seen only once. This chain links TRBV30 with TRBJ1-1; D remains ambiguous. The CDR3 has 14 amino acids. Germline assignment: CDR1 GTSNPN and CDR2 SVGIG (reference sequence). The V and J ends lost 0 bases and 2 bases respectively, with 10 bases between them. The CDR3 region is CAWSVIQTNTEAFF. The CDR3 DNA follows: TGTGCCTGGAGTGTAATCCAGACAAACACTGAAGCTTTCTTT.

In this sample, this clone is medium-sized. The gene calls are TRBV7-9 and TRBJ2-1; D may be TRBD1 or TRBD2 (6 bases each). CDR3 size: 14 residues. Germline V gene data show CDR1 as SEHNR and CDR2 as FQNEAQ (reference sequence). Trimming removed 0 bases at V and 8 bases at J, with 11 bases between. The CDR3 region is CASSLAGGTDEQFF. CDR3 nucleotide sequence: TGTGCCAGCAGCTTAGCGGGGGGCACGGATGAGCAGTTCTTC. The full variable domain, in which reference TRBV7-9 and TRBJ2-1 provide the parts outside the CDR3, is DTGVSQNPRHKITKRGQNVTFRCDPISEHNRLYWYRQTLGQGPEFLTYFQNEAQLEKSRLLSDRFSAERPKGSFSTLEIQRTEQGDSAMYLCASSLAGGTDEQFFGPGTRLTVL.

The genes are TRBV7-2 and TRBJ2-3; no reliable D call. V lost 8 bases, J lost 5 bases, and 14 bases lay in between. This CDR3 is built from 13 residues. Germline lookup yields CDR1 SGHTA and CDR2 FQGNSA. The CDR3 DNA is TGTGCCAGCGAATTAACACTGCGAGATACGCAGTATTTT. This encodes CASELTLRDTQYF.

This chain joins TRBV9 and TRBJ2-7, with 11 positions matching TRBD2. CDR1 SGDLS and CDR2 YYNGEE come from the germline V gene. This CDR3 is 15 amino acids long. The J segment lost 6 bases and the V segment lost 0 bases, leaving 5 bases of the junction unmatched. CDR3 bases: TGTGCCAGCAGCGTAGGGGTAGCGGGGGGGCCCGAGCAGTACTTC. Translating it yields CASSVGVAGGPEQYF. Combining the CDR3 with reference TRBV9 and TRBJ2-7 gives the whole variable domain DSGVTQTPKHLITATGQRVTLRCSPRSGDLSVYWYQQSLDQGLQFLIQYYNGEERAKGNILERFSAQQFPDLHSELNLSSLELGDSALYFCASSVGVAGGPEQYFGPGTRLTVT.

CDR3 protein: CATGPDHEQYF. CDR3 sequence (DNA): TGTGCCACCGGCCCAGACCACGAGCAGTACTTC. The chain links TRBV10-3 to TRBJ2-7; D is unresolved. CDR3 length: 11 amino acids. CDR1 ENHRY and CDR2 SYGVKD come from the germline V gene. V was shortened by 10 bases and J by 5 bases, with 12 bases between the two germline ends.

The chain links TRBV7-6 to TRBJ1-1; 7 nucleotides line up with TRBD1. There are 17 residues in the CDR3. Germline CDR1 and CDR2: SGHVS and FNYEAQ. Trimming cost V 0 bases and J 0 bases; bases outside gene matches: 7. This CDR3 reads CASSLAPSGTVNTEAFF. The CDR3 DNA sequence: TGTGCCAGCAGCTTAGCACCCTCCGGGACAGTGAACACTGAAGCTTTCTTT.

The chain uses TRBV7-2 and TRBJ1-5; D is undetermined. This CDR3 spans 13 amino acids. Germline V gene data show CDR1 as SGHTA and CDR2 as FQGNSA. V was clipped by 1 base and J by 8 bases, with 9 bases between them. For the CDR3, the DNA is TGTGCCAGCAGCTTAGTACAGAGGGAGCCCCAGCATTTT. This translates into CASSLVQREPQHF.

V is TRBV2 and J is TRBJ2-7; D is uncertain. This CDR3 has 15 amino acids. V shed 5 bases and J shed 5 bases, with 19 bases lying between them. Germline CDR1 SNHLY, CDR2 FYNNEI. The CDR3 DNA sequence: TGTGCCAGCAGTTCCGCCCTGGGCAGTCTCGACGAGCAGTACTTC. Its translation is CASSSALGSLDEQYF.

The V call is TRBV19, the J call TRBJ2-3, with D unresolved. Germline V gene lookup returns CDR1 LNHDA and CDR2 SQIVND (reference sequence). CDR3 length equals 14 residues. Trimming took 4 bases from V and 1 from J, leaving 9 bases between them. The CDR3 sequence: CASSKLGGTDTQYF. CDR3 coding DNA: TGTGCCAGTAGTAAGTTGGGCGGCACAGATACGCAGTATTTT.